Listed below are T cell receptor beta chains from one sample, sequenced in a study of control samples from healthy donors and cancer patients. TCRdb's copy holds only in-frame clones and misses some; the assay was immunoSEQ multiplex PCR. The table has some 100,000 clones, about 89% seen once. Input material: blood. The receptors were gathered from a woman aged 45-65 years in good health. CDR3s include the opening cysteine and the closing phenylalanine or tryptophan. The order of the fields is clone size, V gene, D gene, J gene, CDR3 DNA, CDR3 protein. The D gene is left open where the match is weak. Size is omitted from some rows. Given values are once, few, many or a class for expanded clones.

.,TRBV9,.,TRBJ2-3,TGTGCCAGCAGCTTTGACAGTTATACGCAGTATTTT,CASSFDSYTQYF
many,TRBV4-3,TRBD1,TRBJ1-5,TGCGCCAGCAGCCAAGATCGAGGGACAGGGGTAGGCAATCAGCCCCAGCATTTT,CASSQDRGTGVGNQPQHF
.,TRBV27,.,TRBJ1-4,TGTGCCAGCAGGCCCGCCCTAGGGGCGGGTGAAAAACTGTTTTTT,CASRPALGAGEKLFF
.,TRBV5-6,TRBD1,TRBJ2-7,TGTGCCAGCAGCTTGGACAGGGGGTTCTACGAGCAGTACTTC,CASSLDRGFYEQYF
.,TRBV6-5,.,TRBJ2-1,TGTGCCAGCAGTCCCTCTCAGGGACGAAACAATGAGCAGTTCTTC,CASSPSQGRNNEQFF
many,TRBV6-5,.,TRBJ1-2,TGTGCCAGCCTTAGTCCTTATGGCTACACCTTC,CASLSPYGYTF
.,TRBV30,.,TRBJ2-7,TGTGCCTGGAGTGTATATAGGGTCGAGGACAAATTCTACGAGCAGTACTTC,CAWSVYRVEDKFYEQYF
.,TRBV30,TRBD1,TRBJ1-3,TGTGCCTCAACTCGGACAGGTGGTGGAAACACCATATATTTT,CASTRTGGGNTIYF
.,TRBV9,.,TRBJ2-2,TGTGCCAGCAGCGTAGCCGGGGGTCGGGCCGGGGAGCTGTTTTTT,CASSVAGGRAGELFF
.,TRBV10-3,.,TRBJ2-3,TGTGCCATCAGTGAGTCCCACGGGCGGGATGACACAGATACGCAGTATTTT,CAISESHGRDDTDTQYF
.,TRBV27,.,TRBJ1-4,TGTGCCAGCAGTTTGACAGCCGTTTATAATGAAAAACTGTTTTTT,CASSLTAVYNEKLFF
.,TRBV20-1,.,TRBJ1-2,TGCAGTGCTAGTGGTTTCAGGACAGCTTTCTACGGCTACACCTTC,CSASGFRTAFYGYTF
.,TRBV6-5,.,TRBJ2-2,TGTGCCAGCAGTTACGAAGGACTTCCGAACACCGGGGAGCTGTTTTTT,CASSYEGLPNTGELFF
.,TRBV7-2,.,TRBJ2-5,TGTGCCAGCAGCTTAAGCGGCCTCCAAGAGACCCAGTACTTC,CASSLSGLQETQYF
.,TRBV3-1/TRBV3-2,.,TRBJ1-1,TGTGCCAGCAGCCCGCGAAGGGTGAACACTGAAGCTTTCTTT,CASSPRRVNTEAFF
.,TRBV2,TRBD1,TRBJ1-2,TGTGCCAGCAGCGCCGGGACAGGGGGCTATGGCTACACCTTC,CASSAGTGGYGYTF
.,TRBV30,TRBD1,TRBJ2-2,TGTGCCTGGATTCCGGACAGGGGTATCGCCGGGGAGCTGTTTTTT,CAWIPDRGIAGELFF
.,TRBV7-8,.,TRBJ1-5,TGTGCCAGCAGCTTCGACCCAAGAAATCAGCCCCAGCATTTT,CASSFDPRNQPQHF
.,TRBV28,.,TRBJ1-5,TGTGCCAGCAGTCCATCGGCGGGGAGCAATCAGCCCCAGCATTTT,CASSPSAGSNQPQHF
.,TRBV6-2/TRBV6-3,.,TRBJ2-5,TGTGCCAGCAGTTACGGTGGGGACCAAGAGACCCAGTACTTC,CASSYGGDQETQYF
few,TRBV7-2,.,TRBJ2-2,TGTGCCAGCAGGAGGGCTAGTACCGGGGAGCTGTTTTTT,CASRRASTGELFF
.,TRBV3-1/TRBV3-2,.,TRBJ2-3,TGTGCCAGCAGCCAAACTGAAAATACGCAGTATTTT,CASSQTENTQYF
.,TRBV5-1,TRBD2,TRBJ2-1,TGCGCCAGCAGCTTGGGATTAGCGGGAGTTTACAATGAGCAGTTCTTC,CASSLGLAGVYNEQFF
.,TRBV4-3,TRBD2,TRBJ2-1,TGCGCCAGCAGCCAAGATATAGGGCTAGCGGGGGGGAATGAGCAGTTCTTC,CASSQDIGLAGGNEQFF
once,TRBV27,TRBD1,TRBJ1-4,TGTGCCAGCAGTTGGACAGGGACAGATGAAAAACTGTTTTTT,CASSWTGTDEKLFF
.,TRBV4-3,TRBD2,TRBJ2-3,TGCGCCAGCAGCCAAGAGAGAAACGGTCTAGCGGGAGTCGGCACAGATACGCAGTATTTT,CASSQERNGLAGVGTDTQYF
.,TRBV5-1,TRBD1,TRBJ2-3,TGCGCCAGCAACGGACAGGGGATGGATACGCAGTATTTT,CASNGQGMDTQYF
.,TRBV7-3,.,TRBJ1-1,TGTGCCAGCAGCTTAACGAAGGACAGCAAAGCTTTCTTT,CASSLTKDSKAFF
.,TRBV27,.,TRBJ2-5,TGTGCCAGCAGTGGGGGAGAGACCCAGTACTTC,CASSGGETQYF